The clone carrying this TCR beta chain has at least ten counts. The germline V gene has CDR1 LGHDT and CDR2 YNNKEL (reference sequence). The V segment lost 4 bases and the J segment 5 bases; nucleotides outside the gene matches: 8. The CDR3 is made up of 17 amino acids. This sample was included in a study of regulatory T cells in long-lasting Graves disease. Libraries of TCR beta came from iRepertoire HTBI primers plus Arm-PCR of CDR3 regions. Via MiXCR, TCRdb re-called the multiplex PCR reads, giving one row per CDR3 protein. The table has more than 400,000 distinct CDR3 sequences, roughly 17% seen once. Time point indicated: newly diagnosed GD, antithyroid drugs for less than 3 months. Isolated PBMC RNA provided the starting material for the TCR library. The same data also went into a second study, on T cells in Graves' hyperthyroidism and ophthalmopathy.

The clonotype was recovered from a man between 40 and 49 years old with Graves disease. Sequenced material: peripheral blood mononuclear cells (PBMCs), taken at new diagnosis, from a patient treated with antithyroid drugs. The genes are TRBV3-1 and TRBJ2-5; 15 bases align to TRBD2. CDR3 DNA: TGTGCCAGCAGCCTGGGACTAGCGGGAGGCCTACTGGAGACCCAGTACTTC. Translating gives CASSLGLAGGLLETQYF.